The 13 T cell receptor beta chains given below trace back to one sample, sequenced in a study of OX40 agonist ivuxolimab in advanced cancers. Assay: immunoSEQ multiplex PCR; the TCRdb copy retains only in-frame clones and omits some. The sample has tens of thousands of clones, around nine tenths seen once. Sequenced here: CD4+ or CD8+ T cells sorted from blood, sampled in a trial of the OX40 agonist ivuxolimab. The receptors come from an adult with an advanced solid tumor such as melanoma, head and neck, liver or kidney cancer.

V usage is TRBV6-1 and J usage is TRBJ1-1; D perhaps matches TRBD1 (5 bases). V dropped 1 base and J dropped 11 bases, with 17 bases sitting between them. The CDR3 runs to 14 residues. CDR1 and CDR2 from the germline V gene are MNHNS and SASEGT. In nucleotides, the CDR3 is TGTGCCAGCAGTGAAGGGCAGGCGGGACTATGGGCTTTCTTT. Amino acid sequence: CASSEGQAGLWAFF.

The CDR3 nucleotides are TGTGCCAGCAGCCCTACAGGGACGAACACTGAAGCTTTCTTT. It translates to CASSPTGTNTEAFF. This sequence joins TRBV9 and TRBJ1-1, with D perhaps TRBD1 (6 bases). Germline lookup yields CDR1 SGDLS and CDR2 YYNGEE. V lost 4 bases, J lost 1 base, and 11 bases lay in between. This CDR3 is built from 14 residues.

The chain recombines TRBV18 with TRBJ2-7; 7 bases are a match to TRBD2. Unmatched junction bases numbered 8, after V lost 3 bases and J lost 0 bases. The CDR3 has 16 amino acids. Germline values: CDR1 KGHSH, CDR2 LQKENI. DNA of the CDR3: TGTGCCAGCTCACCCGGGAGAGCGGGGAGCTCCTACGAGCAGTACTTC. Amino acid sequence: CASSPGRAGSSYEQYF.

This chain connects TRBV6-5 to TRBJ1-2, with TRBD1 as a possible D gene (5 bases). The ends were cut back, 2 bases at V and 5 bases at J, with 9 bases in the middle. The CDR3 has 13 residues. Germline V gene lookup returns CDR1 MNHEY and CDR2 SVGAGI. Here the CDR3 DNA reads TGTGCCAGCAGTTACCGGGACCGTTATGGCTACACCTTC. Its translation is CASSYRDRYGYTF.

The V call is TRBV14, the J call TRBJ1-2; TRBD1 might be the D (5 bases). The CDR3 consists of 16 residues. Trimming shortened V by 0 bases and J by 8 bases, and 19 bases separated the two germline ends. The V gene's germline CDR1 is SGHDN and CDR2 FVKESK. CDR3 nucleotide sequence: TGTGCCAGCAGCCAAGATTGGCTAATACAAGGGGAAGGCTACACCTTC. It translates to CASSQDWLIQGEGYTF.

This chain connects TRBV21-1 to TRBJ2-1; the tabulated D call, TRBD2, remains unverified against the DNA. TRBV21-1 is an annotated pseudogene. This CDR3 comprises 18 residues. CDR3 sequence reads: CANSKNPRAGASYNEQFF. CDR3 DNA sequence: TGTGCCAACAGCAAAAACCCCCGTGCGGGAGCCTCCTACAATGAGCAGTTCTTC.

This sequence joins TRBV5-8 and TRBJ1-2; D uncertain. Germline CDR1 reads SGHTS; CDR2 reads YDEGEE. Trimming pared 0 bases from V and 4 bases from J, leaving 7 bases between. This CDR3 spans 13 amino acids. The CDR3: CASSLGLLYGYTF. CDR3 sequence (DNA): TGTGCCAGCAGCTTGGGGCTCCTCTATGGCTACACCTTC.

The sample holds one count of this clone. V is TRBV5-1 and J is TRBJ1-4; TRBD1 matches 11 bases. The CDR3 is made up of 18 amino acids. V was pared by 6 bases and J by 7 bases, with 17 bases of the junction left unmatched. Germline V gene lookup returns CDR1 SGHRS and CDR2 YFSETQ. The CDR3, as DNA: TGCGCCAGCAACCCGTACGTGGGACAGGGGGTTTTGGGTGAAAAACTGTTTTTT. This encodes CASNPYVGQGVLGEKLFF.

This clone was counted once. The chain employs TRBV2 and TRBJ2-7; no clear D gene. V was clipped by 9 bases and J by 0 bases, with 9 bases between them. The V gene's germline CDR1 is SNHLY and CDR2 FYNNEI. The CDR3 sequence is 12 residues long. For the CDR3, the DNA is TGTGCCAGTTTCCTGAGCTCCTACGAGCAGTACTTC. Its translation is CASFLSSYEQYF.

The chain carries TRBV7-9 and TRBJ2-5; D is unresolved. Germline V lookup: CDR1 SEHNR, CDR2 FQNEAQ (reference sequence). This CDR3 contains 13 residues. V lost 5 bases to trimming and J lost 1 base, with 8 bases between them. The CDR3 protein is CASSRSAQETQYF. The CDR3 nucleotides read TGTGCCAGCAGCCGGTCCGCCCAAGAGACCCAGTACTTC.

The chain links TRBV30 to TRBJ2-6; D call uncertain. The CDR3 consists of 16 residues. CDR1 is GTSNPN and CDR2 is SVGIG in the germline V gene (reference sequence). V lost 5 bases and J 6 bases, leaving 20 bases between the germline ends. This chain's CDR3 is CAWVRTSVSKANVLTF. The DNA of the CDR3 is TGTGCCTGGGTCCGGACGTCGGTTTCTAAGGCCAACGTCCTGACTTTC. The whole variable domain, remainder taken from reference TRBV30 and TRBJ2-6, is SQTIHQWPATLVQPVGSPLSLECTVEGTSNPNLYWYRQAAGRGLQLLFYSVGIGQISSEVPQNLSASRPQDRQFILSSKKLLLSDSGFYLCAWVRTSVSKANVLTFGAGSRLTVL.

The V and J genes are TRBV9 and TRBJ2-1, with 13 bases identical to TRBD2. The CDR3 length is 15 residues. Germline V gives CDR1 SGDLS, CDR2 YYNGEE. Trimming took 3 bases from V and 4 from J; bases not matched to a gene: 1. CDR3: CASSEGLAGYNEQFF. Written as DNA, the CDR3 is TGTGCCAGCAGCGAGGGACTAGCGGGATACAATGAGCAGTTCTTC. The entire variable domain, with the rest obtained from reference TRBV9 and TRBJ2-1, is as follows: DSGVTQTPKHLITATGQRVTLRCSPRSGDLSVYWYQQSLDQGLQFLIQYYNGEERAKGNILERFSAQQFPDLHSELNLSSLELGDSALYFCASSEGLAGYNEQFFGPGTRLTVL.

The rearrangement joins TRBV5-6 to TRBJ1-2; TRBD1 matches 7 bases. The CDR3 is 11 amino acids. V was pared by 0 bases and J by 12 bases, with 2 bases of the junction left unmatched. CDR1 and CDR2 (germline): SGHDT, YYEEEE. The CDR3 here is CASSLGQGHTF. The CDR3 DNA reads TGTGCCAGCAGCTTGGGACAGGGCCACACCTTC. Full variable domain (missing parts from reference TRBV5-6 and TRBJ1-2): DAGVTQSPTHLIKTRGQQVTLRCSPKSGHDTVSWYQQALGQGPQFIFQYYEEEERQRGNFPDRFSGHQFPNYSSELNVNALLLGDSALYLCASSLGQGHTFGSGTRLTVV.